A selection of T cell receptor beta chains follows, all from one sample in a study of control samples from healthy donors and cancer patients. Here immunoSEQ multiplex PCR was the method, and the copy in TCRdb shows in-frame clones only, minus some. The sample has 100,000 to 120,000 clones; roughly 90% are singletons. The source material was PBMCs. These receptors all come from a woman in her sixties or seventies with lung cancer. Both conserved end residues are part of each CDR3.

v_call: TRBV10-3
cdr3_aa: CAISGLIRNTGELFF

v_call: TRBV7-6
cdr3_aa: CASSLEEGEYGYTF

v_call: TRBV7-9
cdr3_aa: CASCSGGSVNTEAFF

v_call: TRBV3-1/TRBV3-2
cdr3_aa: CASSLSTTTGTKLYEQYF

v_call: TRBV9
cdr3_aa: CASTPPGGAANTEAFF

v_call: TRBV7-3
cdr3_aa: CASSMGDGSYNEQFF

v_call: TRBV10-3
cdr3_aa: CAISESGPFTDTGYTF

v_call: TRBV29-1
cdr3_aa: CSVGEQANVLTF

v_call: TRBV6-6
cdr3_aa: CASSLPGANGNTIYF

v_call: TRBV7-2
cdr3_aa: CASSLVGGFNEQFF

v_call: TRBV28
cdr3_aa: CASTLTGGITDTQYF

v_call: TRBV9
cdr3_aa: CASSVGVLSQETQYF

v_call: TRBV18
cdr3_aa: CASSAGGPNQPQHF

v_call: TRBV6-5
cdr3_aa: CASSSGTDIYGYTF

v_call: TRBV7-9
cdr3_aa: CASSLIQTGPDTQYF

v_call: TRBV4-1
cdr3_aa: CASSQEGLAGDQIRVARLAQYF

v_call: TRBV6-5
cdr3_aa: CASRGKEVTNNEQFF

v_call: TRBV6-1
cdr3_aa: CASSDRAGQFPRGNTEAFF

v_call: TRBV5-1
cdr3_aa: CASSFQGQRDTQYF

v_call: TRBV7-3
cdr3_aa: CASISRVQGLWHQPQHF

v_call: TRBV27
cdr3_aa: CASSSPGGTAFF

v_call: TRBV5-1
cdr3_aa: CASSLQTSGGPYNEQFF

v_call: TRBV10-3
cdr3_aa: CAISEGASGDIQYF

v_call: TRBV12-3/TRBV12-4
cdr3_aa: CASSLWVNTEAFF

v_call: TRBV7-2
cdr3_aa: CASSLQGMPQHF

v_call: TRBV30
cdr3_aa: CAWTSLAYTDTQYF

v_call: TRBV4-2
cdr3_aa: CASSQGRQYEQYF

v_call: TRBV30
cdr3_aa: CAFSLLTTYEQYF